A single T cell receptor beta chain is shown here with its context. Its antigen is still unknown. J was trimmed by 8 bases and V by 3 bases; bases with no gene match: 4. The CDR3 length is 13 residues. The germline V gene has CDR1 MNHNS and CDR2 SASEGT. Before any sequencing was done, the ViraFEST assay used viral peptide pools to expand antigen-specific CD4+ T cells. The authors isolated CD4+ T cells after around nine days of culture. Participants got two doses of BNT162b2 or mRNA-1273 vaccine. For each well, about 1.8 million PBMC were cultured with around 9.8 IU/ml IL-2 and roughly 9.8 ug/ml peptides. Fresh IL-2-containing medium replaced half the medium on days 3 and 7. This sample was included in a study of vaccination effects on CD4 cells after COVID-19. For the study at large: It was a median of 72 days after the second dose that post-vaccine samples were obtained.

Only in-frame clones appear in the TCRdb table, and some are missing; sequencing was by immunoSEQ multiplex PCR. The data contain tens of thousands of clones, over 60% of them seen just once; the ten biggest clones take up nearly 9%. V is TRBV6-1 and J is TRBJ2-1; 7 nucleotides line up with TRBD1. This receptor was identified in a human donor who received a COVID-19 vaccine. Sequences were derived from CD4+ T cells from PBMCs cultured with SARS-CoV-2 spike peptides, sampled after COVID-19 vaccination. CDR3 protein: CASSERQGHEQFF. The CDR3 coding sequence is TGTGCCAGCAGTGAGAGACAGGGCCATGAGCAGTTCTTC.